This entry lists 17 T cell receptor beta chains sequenced from one sample in a study of T cell repertoires in cytomegalovirus infection (dated by TCRdb to between 2018 and 2020). The instrument was an Illumina HiSeq 1500. TCRdb redid the processing of the public reads, applying fastp at Q25 and MiXCR, and retained in-frame beta chains. Identical CDR3 proteins give one entry, which carries the most common genes and DNA. Recorded for this sample are 750,000 to 900,000 distinct CDR3 sequences; about 27% of them occurred a single time. About an eighth of the sample is in the top ten clones. These receptors' antigens are unknown. This sample's treatment or condition label indicates: in vitro stimulation with specific CMV peptide epitopes to enrich CMV-specific T cells. Sequencing was performed on cultured CD8+ T cells from PBMCs, taken from culture after CMV antigen stimulation. These receptors were obtained from a human donor in good health (CMV status not recorded). Some clones in this sample may be carry-over from other donors' samples.

The CDR3 nucleotides are TGCAGTGCTAGAGATACGAGACAGCGGGGCGTTCAGGAGACCCAGTACTTC. Translation: CSARDTRQRGVQETQYF. This rearrangement joins TRBV20-1 to TRBJ2-5, with 7 bases matching TRBD2. The CDR3 loop spans 17 amino acids. The V segment lost 0 bases and the J segment 5 bases; nucleotides outside the gene matches: 15. CDR1 is DFQATT, CDR2 SNEGSKA, per germline (reference sequence).

The chain recombines TRBV24-1 with TRBJ1-1; possible D gene TRBD1, 5 bases. Germline V CDR1 and CDR2: KGHDR, SFDVKD. This CDR3 spans 15 amino acids. The V and J ends lost 3 bases and 4 bases respectively, with 14 bases between them. The CDR3 nucleotides are TGTGCCACCAGTGATCCCCGGGGGGGAGGCACTGAAGCTTTCTTT. Translated: CATSDPRGGGTEAFF.

This clonotype has a handful of counts. J is TRBJ2-5 and V is TRBV4-2; 11 bases agree with TRBD1. After removal of 0 bases from V and 5 bases from J, the junction contained 8 bases not matched to a gene. The germline gives CDR1 LGHNA, CDR2 YNFKEQ. The CDR3 loop spans 17 amino acids. CDR3 in amino acids: CASSQDLLGTGGETQYF. The CDR3 DNA reads TGTGCCAGCAGCCAAGATCTTCTCGGGACAGGGGGGGAGACCCAGTACTTC.

This clonotype has only a few counts. The chain recombines TRBV7-6 with TRBJ1-1; 9 bases fit TRBD1. This CDR3 comprises 19 residues. Germline loops: CDR1 SGHVS, CDR2 FNYEAQ. The V segment lost 2 bases and the J segment 6 bases; nucleotides outside the gene matches: 19. CDR3 coding DNA: TGTGCCAGCAGCTTAACTCTGAGATTGTGGGGGGACAGGGATCCTGAAGCTTTCTTT. It codes for CASSLTLRLWGDRDPEAFF.

The chain links TRBV20-1 to TRBJ2-5; D gene uncertain. This CDR3 comprises 12 residues. The V and J ends lost 6 bases and 4 bases respectively, with 12 bases between them. The germline V gene has CDR1 DFQATT and CDR2 SNEGSKA (reference sequence). The CDR3 nucleotides are TGCAGTGCCCCGGAGATCTCAGAGACCCAGTACTTC. Residues: CSAPEISETQYF.

This clonotype came up many times. This chain joins TRBV11-2 and TRBJ2-5; D gene ambiguous. Germline lookup yields CDR1 SGHAT and CDR2 FQNNGV. V was clipped by 1 base and J by 5 bases, with 14 bases between them. The CDR3 is 15 residues long. CDR3 DNA sequence: TGTGCCAGCAGCTTAGGTGTCTCTCCGAAGGAGACCCAGTACTTC. This gives the protein CASSLGVSPKETQYF.

This clonotype was seen more than once but under ten times. The V gene is TRBV27, the J gene TRBJ1-1, with a possible D match to TRBD1 (5 bases). The germline CDR1 and CDR2 sequences are MNHEY and SMNVEV (reference sequence). CDR3 length: 15 amino acids. Deletions cut 1 base from V and 1 base from J, with 10 bases between. The CDR3 coding sequence is TGTGCCAGCAGTTTATTGGGGGGAGAGAACACTGAAGCTTTCTTT. It codes for CASSLLGGENTEAFF.

This clonotype was seen more than once but under ten times. CDR3 in amino acids: CASSLSRVSEAFF. Written as DNA, the CDR3 is TGTGCCAGCAGTTTATCCAGGGTCTCTGAAGCTTTCTTT. The chain uses TRBV27 and TRBJ1-1; possible D gene TRBD1, 5 bases. The length of the CDR3 is 13 residues. Trimming took off 0 bases at V and 6 bases at J, with 8 bases between the two ends. Per the germline V gene, CDR1 is MNHEY and CDR2 is SMNVEV (reference sequence).

This clonotype has more than one count but fewer than ten. The chain links TRBV7-2 to TRBJ1-2; D is undetermined. V was shortened by 1 base and J by 8 bases, with 11 bases between the two germline ends. The CDR3 loop spans 13 amino acids. CDR1 is SGHTA and CDR2 is FQGNSA in the germline V gene. The CDR3 DNA reads TGTGCCAGCAGCTTAGGTCTGGGGAGGGGCTACACCTTC. Translating it yields CASSLGLGRGYTF.

The chain couples TRBV6-6 to TRBJ2-2; D ambiguous. Looked up from germline, CDR1 is MNHNY and CDR2 is SVGAGI (reference sequence). V lost 10 bases, J lost 6 bases, and 12 bases lay in between. This CDR3 is 12 amino acids long. This CDR3 reads CATPVAAGELFF. CDR3 nucleotide sequence: TGTGCCACCCCGGTGGCTGCCGGGGAGCTGTTTTTT.

This chain uses TRBV19 with TRBJ2-6; 8 bases match TRBD1. Germline V gives CDR1 LNHDA, CDR2 SQIVND (reference sequence). The CDR3 is made up of 16 amino acids. Trimming took 4 bases from V and 3 from J; bases not matched to a gene: 5. CDR3 bases: TGTGCCAGTAGTACCCAGGGGGCGCTTGGGGCCAACGTCCTGACTTTC. Translating it yields CASSTQGALGANVLTF.

In this sample, this clonotype turned up a few times. The V and J genes are TRBV19 and TRBJ2-6; 11 bases agree with TRBD1. CDR1 is LNHDA and CDR2 is SQIVND in the germline V gene (reference sequence). The ends lost 7 bases at V and 0 bases at J; junction bases unmatched: 5. The CDR3 is 17 amino acids. CDR3 protein: CASTSGTGGSGANVLTF. For the CDR3, the DNA is TGTGCCAGTACCTCCGGGACAGGGGGCTCTGGGGCCAACGTCCTGACTTTC.

This clonotype was found many times. This rearrangement joins TRBV12-3 or TRBV12-4 to TRBJ1-1; D might be TRBD1 (5 bases). The V gene lost 0 bases and the J gene lost 3 bases, with 14 bases spanning the gap. The CDR3 spans 16 residues. The CDR3 spells CASSLALGTADTEAFF. CDR3 nucleotides: TGTGCCAGCAGTTTAGCGCTAGGGACGGCGGACACTGAAGCTTTCTTT.

This clonotype turned up a few times. J is TRBJ1-1 and V is TRBV6-2 or TRBV6-3, with 8 bases fitting TRBD1. The CDR3 sequence is 14 residues long. Trimming at V came to 3 bases and at J to 8 bases, leaving 8 bases not matched to a gene. Per germline, CDR1 MNHEY and CDR2 SVGEGT. The DNA of the CDR3 is TGTGCCAGCAGTTATGGACAGGGAGCTCCAGAAGCTTTCTTT. Amino acids: CASSYGQGAPEAFF.

The CDR3 region is CASTLNMGAVWTEAFF. CDR3 sequence (DNA): TGTGCCAGCACCCTGAACATGGGGGCGGTCTGGACTGAAGCTTTCTTT. V is TRBV6-6 and J is TRBJ1-1, with D possibly TRBD1 on 6 matching bases. Germline V gene sequence: CDR1 MNHNY, CDR2 SVGAGI (reference sequence). Trimming left V 7 bases short and J 5 bases short, with 23 bases between. This CDR3 contains 16 residues.

Many counts were recorded for this clonotype. This chain joins TRBV7-2 and TRBJ1-1, with 7 bases matching TRBD1. CDR1 SGHTA and CDR2 FQGNSA come from the germline V gene. The CDR3 sequence is 15 residues long. Trimming cost V 5 bases and J 1 base; bases outside gene matches: 7. Written as DNA, the CDR3 is TGTGCCAGCAGCAGAACAGGGGCTGCGAACACTGAAGCTTTCTTT. Protein product: CASSRTGAANTEAFF. Full variable domain (outside the CDR3, taken from reference TRBV7-2 and TRBJ1-1): GAGVSQSPSNKVTEKGKDVELRCDPISGHTALYWYRQSLGQGLEFLIYFQGNSAPDKSGLPSDRFSAERTGGSVSTLTIQRTQQEDSAVYLCASSRTGAANTEAFFGQGTRLTVV.

This chain links TRBV7-9 with TRBJ1-5, with 11 bases that match TRBD1. Germline trimming cut 2 bases from V and 4 bases from J; bases unmatched to any gene: 16. Germline V gene sequence: CDR1 SEHNR, CDR2 FQNEAQ (reference sequence). The CDR3 is made up of 20 amino acids. CDR3 in amino acids: CASSLPNYPDRGRENQPQHF. CDR3 nucleotide sequence: TGTGCCAGCAGCTTACCGAATTACCCGGACAGGGGGCGTGAGAATCAGCCCCAGCATTTT. The variable domain in full, with the rest retrieved from reference TRBV7-9 and TRBJ1-5, is DTGVSQNPRHKITKRGQNVTFRCDPISEHNRLYWYRQTLGQGPEFLTYFQNEAQLEKSRLLSDRFSAERPKGSFSTLEIQRTEQGDSAMYLCASSLPNYPDRGRENQPQHFGDGTRLSIL.